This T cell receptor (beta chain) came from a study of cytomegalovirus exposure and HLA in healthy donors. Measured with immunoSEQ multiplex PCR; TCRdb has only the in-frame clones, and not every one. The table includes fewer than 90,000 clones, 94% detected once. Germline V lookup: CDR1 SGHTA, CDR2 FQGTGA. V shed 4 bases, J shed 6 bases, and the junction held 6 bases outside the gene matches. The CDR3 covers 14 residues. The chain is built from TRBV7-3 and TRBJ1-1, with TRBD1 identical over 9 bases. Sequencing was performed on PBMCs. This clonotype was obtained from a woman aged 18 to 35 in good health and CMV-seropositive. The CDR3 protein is CASSSTGGKSEAFF. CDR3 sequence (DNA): TGTGCCAGCAGCTCGACAGGGGGGAAGTCTGAAGCTTTCTTT.